This T cell receptor (beta chain) was profiled in a study of blood T cell repertoires in COVID-19. The method was immunoSEQ multiplex PCR; TCRdb's version includes in-frame clones alone and lacks a portion of them. The repertoire holds a few hundred thousand clones, around 85% seen once, with under 20% in the top ten. The sequencing sample was made of PBMCs or T cells enriched from blood (not recorded which). The TCR comes from a man aged 40-50 years who had recovered from COVID-19.

The CDR3 DNA reads as TGTGCCAGCAGCGACCCACTGATTTTCAGGGGCCTCACAGATACGCAGTATTTT. Residues: CASSDPLIFRGLTDTQYF. The chain recombines TRBV7-2 with TRBJ2-3; D may be TRBD1 (6 bases). With 5 bases removed from V and 2 bases from J, the gap between germline ends came to 23 bases. This CDR3 has 18 amino acids. Germline V lookup: CDR1 SGHTA, CDR2 FQGNSA.